These 2 T cell receptor beta chains came from one sample sequenced in a study of CD8+CD57+ T cells in acquired aplastic anemia. Genomic DNA provided the template from which TCR beta VDJ and CDR3 profiles were obtained. TCRdb processed the reads anew with MiXCR; each CDR3 protein has one entry. The sample yields under 250,000 distinct CDR3 sequences, around 45% seen once. The sequenced patients had an expansion of CD8+CD57+ cells seen by flow cytometry. The sequenced sample was sorted CD4+, CD8+, or CD8+CD57+ T cells (not recorded which) from PBMCs. Every receptor here comes from a human donor with aplastic anemia.

Only a few counts were recorded for this clonotype. This chain uses TRBV27 with TRBJ2-6; TRBD2 matches at 7 bases. The junction had 7 bases not matched to a gene; V was cut back by 3 bases and J by 2 bases. Germline CDR1 reads MNHEY; CDR2 reads SMNVEV (reference sequence). CDR3 size: 17 residues. The CDR3, as DNA: TGTGCCAGCAGTTTCAACGGCGGGAGAACTGGGGCCAACGTCCTGACTTTC. Protein: CASSFNGGRTGANVLTF.

Concerning this clonotype itself: A much larger clone is a single base away; this may be a read error. The chain joins TRBV9 to TRBJ1-2; D is uncertain. The length of the CDR3 is 17 residues. In germline, CDR1 is SGDLS, CDR2 YYNGEE. This chain's CDR3 is CASSQMGSRTSNYGYAF. The CDR3 coding sequence is TGTGCCAGCAGCCAAATGGGATCCCGGACCTCTAACTATGGCTACGCCTTC.